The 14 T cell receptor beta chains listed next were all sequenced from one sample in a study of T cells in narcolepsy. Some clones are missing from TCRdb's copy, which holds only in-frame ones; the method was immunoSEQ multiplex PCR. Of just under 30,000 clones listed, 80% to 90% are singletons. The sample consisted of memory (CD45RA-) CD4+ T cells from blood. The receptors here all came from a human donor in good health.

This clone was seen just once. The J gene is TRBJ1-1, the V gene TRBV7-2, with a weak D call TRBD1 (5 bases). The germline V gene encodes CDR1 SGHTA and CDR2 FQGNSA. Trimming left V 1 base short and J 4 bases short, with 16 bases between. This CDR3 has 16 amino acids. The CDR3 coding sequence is TGTGCCAGCAGCTTAGAAAGCTGGGGGGGAAGCACTGAAGCTTTCTTT. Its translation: CASSLESWGGSTEAFF.

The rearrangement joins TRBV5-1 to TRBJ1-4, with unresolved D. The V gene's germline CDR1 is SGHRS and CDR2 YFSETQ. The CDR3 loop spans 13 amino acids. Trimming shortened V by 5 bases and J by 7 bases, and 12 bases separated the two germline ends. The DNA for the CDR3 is TGCGCCAGCAGAATAGGGTCGGGTGAAAAACTGTTTTTT. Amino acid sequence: CASRIGSGEKLFF.

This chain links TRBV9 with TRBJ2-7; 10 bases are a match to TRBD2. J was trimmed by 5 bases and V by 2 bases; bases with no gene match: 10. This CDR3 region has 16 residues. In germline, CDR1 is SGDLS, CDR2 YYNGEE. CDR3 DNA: TGTGCCAGCAGCGTCGCTAGCGGGGGTTTCGGGGACGAGCAGTACTTC. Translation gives CASSVASGGFGDEQYF.

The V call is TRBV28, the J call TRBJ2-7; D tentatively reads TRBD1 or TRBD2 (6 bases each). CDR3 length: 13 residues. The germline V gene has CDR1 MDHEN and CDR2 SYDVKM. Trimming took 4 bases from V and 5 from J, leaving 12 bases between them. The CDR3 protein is CASSSPGGHEQYF. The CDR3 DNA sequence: TGTGCCAGCAGTTCCCCCGGGGGCCACGAGCAGTACTTC.

This CDR3 reads CASSQFQTEAFF. In DNA, the CDR3 is TGTGCCAGCAGCCAATTCCAGACTGAAGCTTTCTTT. V usage is TRBV14 and J usage is TRBJ1-1; no definite D call. The germline CDR1 and CDR2 sequences are SGHDN and FVKESK. V lost 2 bases to trimming and J lost 5 bases, with 6 bases between them. This CDR3 is built from 12 residues.

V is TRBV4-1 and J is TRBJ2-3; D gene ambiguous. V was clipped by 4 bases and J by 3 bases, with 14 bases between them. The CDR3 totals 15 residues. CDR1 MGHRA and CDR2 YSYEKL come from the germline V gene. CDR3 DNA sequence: TGCGCCAGCAGCCCGAGGATATTGGTAACAGATACGCAGTATTTT. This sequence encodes CASSPRILVTDTQYF.

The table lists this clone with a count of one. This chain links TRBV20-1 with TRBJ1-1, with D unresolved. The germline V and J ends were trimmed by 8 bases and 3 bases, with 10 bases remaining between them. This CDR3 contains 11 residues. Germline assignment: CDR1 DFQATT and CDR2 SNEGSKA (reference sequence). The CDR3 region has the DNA TGCAGTAACCGGCGGGACACTGAAGCTTTCTTT. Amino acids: CSNRRDTEAFF.

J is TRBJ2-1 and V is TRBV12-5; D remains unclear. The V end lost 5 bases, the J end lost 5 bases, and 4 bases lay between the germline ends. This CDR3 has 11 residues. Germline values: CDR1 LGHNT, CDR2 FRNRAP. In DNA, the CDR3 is TGTGCTAGTGGTATGAACAATGAGCAGTTCTTC. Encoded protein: CASGMNNEQFF.

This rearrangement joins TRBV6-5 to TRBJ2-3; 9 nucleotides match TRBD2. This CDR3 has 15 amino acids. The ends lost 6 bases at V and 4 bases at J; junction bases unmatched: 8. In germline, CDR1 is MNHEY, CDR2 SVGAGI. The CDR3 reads CASSTAGGRADTQYF. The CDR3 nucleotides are TGTGCCAGCAGCACCGCGGGGGGGCGGGCAGATACGCAGTATTTT.

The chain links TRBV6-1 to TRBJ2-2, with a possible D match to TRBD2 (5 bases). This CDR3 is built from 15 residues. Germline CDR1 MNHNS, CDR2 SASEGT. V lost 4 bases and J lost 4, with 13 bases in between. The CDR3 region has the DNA TGTGCCAGCAGTGTACGACGGCGGGTCACCGGGGAGCTGTTTTTT. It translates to CASSVRRRVTGELFF.

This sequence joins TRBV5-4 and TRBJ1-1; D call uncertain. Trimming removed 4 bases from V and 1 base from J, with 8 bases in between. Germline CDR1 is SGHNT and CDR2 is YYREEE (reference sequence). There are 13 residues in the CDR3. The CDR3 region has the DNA TGTGCCAGCAGCCCGCAACCGAACACTGAAGCTTTCTTT. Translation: CASSPQPNTEAFF.

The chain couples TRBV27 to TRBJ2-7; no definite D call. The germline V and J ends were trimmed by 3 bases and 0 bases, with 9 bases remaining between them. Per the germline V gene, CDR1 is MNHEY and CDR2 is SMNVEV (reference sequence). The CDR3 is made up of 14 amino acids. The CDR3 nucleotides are TGTGCCAGCAGTTTTTTGGGTGCCTCCTACGAGCAGTACTTC. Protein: CASSFLGASYEQYF.

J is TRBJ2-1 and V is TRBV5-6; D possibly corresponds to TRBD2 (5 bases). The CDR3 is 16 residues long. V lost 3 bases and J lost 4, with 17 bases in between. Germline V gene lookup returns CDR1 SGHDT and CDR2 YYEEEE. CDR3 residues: CASSWVGSRIYNEQFF. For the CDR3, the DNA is TGTGCCAGCAGCTGGGTGGGGAGTAGGATTTACAATGAGCAGTTCTTC. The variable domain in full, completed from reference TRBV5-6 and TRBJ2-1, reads DAGVTQSPTHLIKTRGQQVTLRCSPKSGHDTVSWYQQALGQGPQFIFQYYEEEERQRGNFPDRFSGHQFPNYSSELNVNALLLGDSALYLCASSWVGSRIYNEQFFGPGTRLTVL.

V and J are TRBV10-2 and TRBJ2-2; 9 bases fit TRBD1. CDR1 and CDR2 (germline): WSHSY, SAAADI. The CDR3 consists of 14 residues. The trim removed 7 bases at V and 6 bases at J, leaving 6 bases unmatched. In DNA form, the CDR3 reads TGCGCCAGCAAAACGACAGGGGGGCCCGGGGAGCTGTTTTTT. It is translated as CASKTTGGPGELFF.